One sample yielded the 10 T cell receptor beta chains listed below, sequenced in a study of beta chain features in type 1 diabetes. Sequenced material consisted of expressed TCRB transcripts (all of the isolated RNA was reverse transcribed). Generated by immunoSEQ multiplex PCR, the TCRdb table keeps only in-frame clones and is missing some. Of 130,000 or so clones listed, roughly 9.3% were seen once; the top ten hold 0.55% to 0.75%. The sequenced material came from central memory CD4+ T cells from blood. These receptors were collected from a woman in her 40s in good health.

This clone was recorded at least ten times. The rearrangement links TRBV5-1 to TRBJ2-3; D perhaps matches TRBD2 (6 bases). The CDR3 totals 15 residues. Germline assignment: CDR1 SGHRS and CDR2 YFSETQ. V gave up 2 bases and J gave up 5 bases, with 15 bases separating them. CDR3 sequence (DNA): TGCGCCAGCAGCTTCAACGGGGGAGAGCTAGATACGCAGTATTTT. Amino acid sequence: CASSFNGGELDTQYF.

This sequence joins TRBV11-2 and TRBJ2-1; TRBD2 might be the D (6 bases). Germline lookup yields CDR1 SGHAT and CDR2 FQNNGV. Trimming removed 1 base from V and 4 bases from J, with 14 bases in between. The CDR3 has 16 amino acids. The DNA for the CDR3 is TGTGCCAGCAGCTTAGGGACGGCGGGACCGTACAATGAGCAGTTCTTC. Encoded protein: CASSLGTAGPYNEQFF.

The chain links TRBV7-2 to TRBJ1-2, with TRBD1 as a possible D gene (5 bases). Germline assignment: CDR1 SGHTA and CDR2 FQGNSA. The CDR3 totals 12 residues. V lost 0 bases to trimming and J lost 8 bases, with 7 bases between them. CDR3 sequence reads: CASSLADRGYTF. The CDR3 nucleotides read TGTGCCAGCAGCTTAGCCGACAGAGGCTACACCTTC.

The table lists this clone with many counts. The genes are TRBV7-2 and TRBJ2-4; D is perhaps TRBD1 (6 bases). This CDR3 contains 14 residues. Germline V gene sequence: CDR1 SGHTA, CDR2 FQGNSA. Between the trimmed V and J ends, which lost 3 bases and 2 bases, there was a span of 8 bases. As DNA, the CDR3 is TGTGCCAGCAGCTTGGGGGCGTCCAAAAACATTCAGTACTTC. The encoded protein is CASSLGASKNIQYF.

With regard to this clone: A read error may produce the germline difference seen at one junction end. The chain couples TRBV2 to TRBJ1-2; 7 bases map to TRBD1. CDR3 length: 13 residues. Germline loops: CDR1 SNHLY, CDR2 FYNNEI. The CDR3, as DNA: TGTGCCAGCAGCGAAGGCAGGGGGTATGGCTACACCTTC. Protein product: CASSEGRGYGYTF.

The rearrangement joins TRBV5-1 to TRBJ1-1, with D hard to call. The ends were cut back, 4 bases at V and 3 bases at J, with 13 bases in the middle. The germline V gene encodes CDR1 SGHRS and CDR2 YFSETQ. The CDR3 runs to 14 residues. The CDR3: CASSLRRADTEAFF. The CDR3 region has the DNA TGCGCCAGCAGCCTTAGGCGGGCTGACACTGAAGCTTTCTTT.

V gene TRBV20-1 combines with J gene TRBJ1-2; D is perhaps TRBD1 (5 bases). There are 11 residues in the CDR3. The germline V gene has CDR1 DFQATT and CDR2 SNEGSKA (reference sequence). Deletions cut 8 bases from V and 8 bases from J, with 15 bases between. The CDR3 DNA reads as TGCAGTCCGAGGGACTCTACGGGCTACACCTTC. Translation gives CSPRDSTGYTF.

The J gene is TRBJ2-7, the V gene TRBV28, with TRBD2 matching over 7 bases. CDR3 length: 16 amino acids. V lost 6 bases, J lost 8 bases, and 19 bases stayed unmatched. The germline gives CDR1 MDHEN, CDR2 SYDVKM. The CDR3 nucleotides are TGTGCCAGCAGCCACGGACTAGGCTCGACCCCGGGACAGCAGTACTTC. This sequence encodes CASSHGLGSTPGQQYF.

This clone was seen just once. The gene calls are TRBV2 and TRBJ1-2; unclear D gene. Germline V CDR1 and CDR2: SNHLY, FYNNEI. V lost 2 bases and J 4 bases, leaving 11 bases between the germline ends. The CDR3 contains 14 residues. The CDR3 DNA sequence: TGTGCCAGCAGTGAACTTCTCACTTCCTATGGCTACACCTTC. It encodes CASSELLTSYGYTF. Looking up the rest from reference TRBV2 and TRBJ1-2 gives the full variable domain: EPEVTQTPSHQVTQMGQEVILRCVPISNHLYFYWYRQILGQKVEFLVSFYNNEISEKSEIFDDQFSVERPDGSNFTLKIRSTKLEDSAMYFCASSELLTSYGYTFGSGTRLTVV.

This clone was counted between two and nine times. CDR3 amino acids: CASSLATAKHRETQYF. In nucleotides, the CDR3 is TGCGCCAGCAGCTTGGCCACTGCGAAACACAGGGAGACCCAGTACTTC. The J gene is TRBJ2-5, the V gene TRBV5-1; tentative D call: TRBD1 (5 bases). The germline V gene encodes CDR1 SGHRS and CDR2 YFSETQ. V was pared by 0 bases and J by 5 bases, with 17 bases between. The CDR3 totals 16 residues. The full variable domain, with the rest looked up from reference TRBV5-1 and TRBJ2-5, is KAGVTQTPRYLIKTRGQQVTLSCSPISGHRSVSWYQQTPGQGLQFLFEYFSETQRNKGNFPGRFSGRQFSNSRSEMNVSTLELGDSALYLCASSLATAKHRETQYFGPGTRLLVL.